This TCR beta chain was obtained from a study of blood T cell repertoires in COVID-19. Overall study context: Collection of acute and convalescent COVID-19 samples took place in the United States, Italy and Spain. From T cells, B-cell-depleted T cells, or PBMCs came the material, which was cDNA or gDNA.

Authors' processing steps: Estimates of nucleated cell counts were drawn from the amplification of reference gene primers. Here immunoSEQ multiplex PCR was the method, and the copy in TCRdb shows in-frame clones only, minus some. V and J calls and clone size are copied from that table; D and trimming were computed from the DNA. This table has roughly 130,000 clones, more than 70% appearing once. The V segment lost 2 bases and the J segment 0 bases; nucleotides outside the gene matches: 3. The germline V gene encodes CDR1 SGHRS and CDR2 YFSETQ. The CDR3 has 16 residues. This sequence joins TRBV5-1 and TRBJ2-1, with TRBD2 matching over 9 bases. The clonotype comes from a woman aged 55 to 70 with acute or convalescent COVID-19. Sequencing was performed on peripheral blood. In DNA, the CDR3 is TGCGCCAGCAGCTTTGGTAGCGGGAGCTCCTACAATGAGCAGTTCTTC. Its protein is CASSFGSGSSYNEQFF.